This T cell receptor (beta chain) derives from a study of blood T cell repertoires in COVID-19. Across the study: Sites in the United States, Italy and Spain provided acute and convalescent COVID-19 samples. T cells, B-cell-depleted T cells, or PBMCs supplied cDNA or gDNA.

This clone was observed a handful of times. V lost 4 bases and J 6 bases, leaving 13 bases between the germline ends. The V gene's germline CDR1 is SGHRS and CDR2 YFSETQ. CDR3 length: 14 amino acids. Under the authors' procedure: From reference gene primer amplification, estimates of nucleated cell counts were derived. Produced via immunoSEQ multiplex PCR; TCRdb's table is partial and in-frame only. V and J calls and clone size follow that table, whereas D and trimming were derived from the DNA. Of 65,000 to 70,000 clones listed, 60% to 85% were seen once; the top ten hold roughly 20%. The sample consisted of peripheral blood. This receptor was obtained from a human donor in a cohort sampled during active COVID-19. This chain uses TRBV5-1 with TRBJ2-2; D might be TRBD2 (6 bases). The CDR3 bases are TGCGCCAGCAGCATTTCGGGGGTCCCCGGGGAGCTGTTTTTT. Translation: CASSISGVPGELFF.